The 2 T cell receptor beta chains below come from one sample, sequenced in a study of cytomegalovirus exposure and HLA in healthy donors. Primers for the PCR totalled 60 Vbeta and 13 Jbeta. The table came from immunoSEQ multiplex PCR; TCRdb's copy has only in-frame clones and leaves some out. In the table there are about 160,000 clones, roughly 80% of which are singletons. Material: PBMCs. The receptors shown here come from a human donor in good health.

The V gene is TRBV5-1, the J gene TRBJ2-2, with 10 positions matching TRBD1. CDR3 length equals 17 residues. Per germline, CDR1 SGHRS and CDR2 YFSETQ. The V and J ends lost 4 bases and 0 bases, in that order; junction bases with no gene match: 6. This CDR3 reads CASSVRDRGTNTGELFF. The CDR3 region has the DNA TGCGCCAGCAGCGTCCGGGACAGGGGCACGAACACCGGGGAGCTGTTTTTT.

This clone appeared a single time. J is TRBJ2-7 and V is TRBV5-4; 10 bases fit TRBD1. The CDR3 is 15 amino acids. The germline gives CDR1 SGHNT, CDR2 YYREEE (reference sequence). V shed 0 bases, J shed 2 bases, and the junction held 2 bases outside the gene matches. CDR3 protein: CASSLVGQGPYEQYF. DNA for the CDR3: TGTGCCAGCAGCTTGGTGGGACAGGGGCCCTACGAGCAGTACTTC.